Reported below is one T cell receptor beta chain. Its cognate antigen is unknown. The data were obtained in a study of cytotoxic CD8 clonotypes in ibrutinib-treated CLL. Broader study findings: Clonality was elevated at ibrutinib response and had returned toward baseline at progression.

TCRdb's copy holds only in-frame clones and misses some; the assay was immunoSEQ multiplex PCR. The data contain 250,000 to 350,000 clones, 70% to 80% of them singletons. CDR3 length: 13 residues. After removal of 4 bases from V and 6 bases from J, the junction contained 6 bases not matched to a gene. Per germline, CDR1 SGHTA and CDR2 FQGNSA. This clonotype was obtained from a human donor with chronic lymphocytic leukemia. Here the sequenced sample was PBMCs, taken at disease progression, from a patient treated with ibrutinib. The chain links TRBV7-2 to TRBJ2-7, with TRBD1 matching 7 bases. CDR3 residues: CASSSGQLGEQYF. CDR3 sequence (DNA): TGTGCCAGCAGCTCGGGACAGCTTGGCGAGCAGTACTTC.